These 17 T cell receptor beta chains were all obtained from the same sample, sequenced in a study of a mutant IDH1 vaccine in newly diagnosed glioma. The time point denotes: week 23, last vaccination. Every vaccine dose comprised 300 ug of mutant IDH1 20-mer peptide plus topical imiquimod. These TCRs are of unknown antigen specificity. Measured with immunoSEQ multiplex PCR; TCRdb has only the in-frame clones, and not every one. Among just over 65,000 clones listed, 84% were seen once. Sequenced material: PBMCs, taken from a glioma patient whose treatment included an IDH1 peptide vaccine. The source of these receptors is a man aged 18 to 29 with glioma.

The genes are TRBV28 and TRBJ1-1; D is unresolved. CDR1 is MDHEN and CDR2 is SYDVKM in the germline V gene. The CDR3 length is 16 residues. Trimming removed 5 bases from V and 5 bases from J, with 21 bases in between. This CDR3 reads CASSGTFSEVVTEAFF. CDR3 coding DNA: TGTGCCAGCAGTGGTACTTTCAGTGAAGTGGTAACTGAAGCTTTCTTT.

This clone was picked up a small number of times. The chain recombines TRBV6-4 with TRBJ1-1, with 7 bases aligning to TRBD1. The CDR3 has 15 amino acids. The J segment lost 3 bases and the V segment lost 3 bases, leaving 7 bases of the junction unmatched. Germline lookup yields CDR1 MRHNA and CDR2 SNTAGT. The CDR3 sequence is CASSEGYRGHTEAFF. CDR3 sequence (DNA): TGTGCCAGCAGTGAAGGGTACAGGGGACACACTGAAGCTTTCTTT.

V usage is TRBV9 and J usage is TRBJ1-6; no firm D call. V lost 3 bases and J 9 bases, leaving 7 bases between the germline ends. This CDR3 region has 12 residues. CDR1 and CDR2 (germline): SGDLS, YYNGEE. In nucleotides, the CDR3 is TGTGCCAGCAGCGGAAGAGGTTCACCCCTCCACTTT. Translation: CASSGRGSPLHF.

V usage is TRBV10-3 and J usage is TRBJ1-3; the D is unclear. This CDR3 region has 14 residues. Trimming removed 6 bases at V and 0 bases at J, with 9 bases between. Per germline, CDR1 ENHRY and CDR2 SYGVKD. The CDR3 bases are TGTGCCATCAGCTTACACAGCTCTGGAAACACCATATATTTT. It encodes CAISLHSSGNTIYF.

The chain carries TRBV28 and TRBJ1-5, with D tentatively TRBD1 (5 bases). The CDR3 runs to 14 residues. The V and J ends lost 5 bases and 7 bases respectively, with 15 bases between them. Germline assignment: CDR1 MDHEN and CDR2 SYDVKM. Written as DNA, the CDR3 is TGTGCCAGCAGTCCCCCGGCGAGGGGACAGCCCCAGCATTTT. Encoded protein: CASSPPARGQPQHF. Variable domain in full (rest from reference TRBV28 and TRBJ1-5): DVKVTQSSRYLVKRTGEKVFLECVQDMDHENMFWYRQDPGLGLRLIYFSYDVKMKEKGDIPEGYSVSREKKERFSLILESASTNQTSMYLCASSPPARGQPQHFGDGTRLSIL.

The rearrangement joins TRBV5-1 to TRBJ2-2, with 8 bases that match TRBD1. CDR3 length: 16 residues. CDR1 is SGHRS and CDR2 is YFSETQ in the germline V gene. V trimming: 0 bases; J trimming: 5 bases; junction bases outside the gene matches: 6. Written as DNA, the CDR3 is TGCGCCAGCAGCTTGGAATCAGGGGGCAAAACCGGGGAGCTGTTTTTT. Its translation is CASSLESGGKTGELFF.

The chain combines TRBV4-3 with TRBJ2-5; TRBD2 matches 10 bases. The CDR3 has 14 residues. The germline gives CDR1 LGHNA, CDR2 YSLEER. V lost 0 bases and J lost 8; bases outside the gene matches: 3. The CDR3 is CASSQDRTSGTQYF. The CDR3 DNA sequence: TGCGCCAGCAGCCAAGATAGGACTAGCGGTACCCAGTACTTC.

The chain combines TRBV5-6 with TRBJ1-1; 9 bases map to TRBD1. The germline gives CDR1 SGHDT, CDR2 YYEEEE. The V segment lost 1 base and the J segment 6 bases; nucleotides outside the gene matches: 16. The CDR3 contains 18 residues. This CDR3 reads CASSLRSTGGAWFPEAFF. CDR3 sequence (DNA): TGTGCCAGCAGCTTGCGCAGTACAGGGGGCGCATGGTTCCCTGAAGCTTTCTTT.

This chain uses TRBV19 with TRBJ2-1; a possible D gene is TRBD2 (5 bases). CDR3 size: 15 residues. V was cut by 3 bases and J by 4 bases, with 13 bases left in between. Germline V gene lookup returns CDR1 LNHDA and CDR2 SQIVND (reference sequence). In DNA, the CDR3 is TGTGCCAGTAGTATCTCTAGCCTTGTATACAATGAGCAGTTCTTC. Its protein product is CASSISSLVYNEQFF.

This clone was counted only a few times. CDR3 DNA sequence: TGTGCCAGCACCGGAGAGAGGGACAGGGGGCGAGGGCTCTATGGCTACACCTTC. Its protein product is CASTGERDRGRGLYGYTF. The genes are TRBV11-2 and TRBJ1-2; 12 positions match TRBD1. V lost 7 bases and J lost 4; bases outside the gene matches: 16. CDR3 size: 18 residues. CDR1 and CDR2 from the germline V gene are SGHAT and FQNNGV.

The chain uses TRBV7-2 and TRBJ1-1, with D unresolved. Trimming removed 3 bases at V and 1 base at J, with 6 bases between. The germline V gene encodes CDR1 SGHTA and CDR2 FQGNSA. The CDR3 sequence is 13 residues long. The CDR3 bases are TGTGCCAGCAGCTTTTCTCCGAACACTGAAGCTTTCTTT. This encodes CASSFSPNTEAFF.

A few counts support this clone. The V gene is TRBV6-5, the J gene TRBJ1-2, with D unresolved. With 4 bases removed from V and 8 bases from J, the gap between germline ends came to 11 bases. CDR1 is MNHEY, CDR2 SVGAGI, per germline. CDR3 size: 12 residues. CDR3 in amino acids: CASSWGGHGYTF. Here the CDR3 DNA reads TGTGCCAGCAGTTGGGGAGGGCACGGCTACACCTTC.

The genes are TRBV4-2 and TRBJ1-4; 11 bases align to TRBD1. Germline V gene data show CDR1 as LGHNA and CDR2 as YNFKEQ. The CDR3 runs to 18 residues. The V segment lost 1 base and the J segment 7 bases; nucleotides outside the gene matches: 11. The CDR3 nucleotides read TGTGCCAGCAGCCAAGTCTTTACTGCCGGGACAGGGGGTGAAAAACTGTTTTTT. This translates into CASSQVFTAGTGGEKLFF.

The V and J genes are TRBV5-6 and TRBJ2-6; D is ambiguous. The CDR3 consists of 13 residues. Germline CDR1 reads SGHDT; CDR2 reads YYEEEE. Trimming took off 1 base at V and 4 bases at J, with 3 bases between the two ends. CDR3 loop: CASSLPGANVLTF. CDR3 nucleotide sequence: TGTGCCAGCAGCTTGCCCGGGGCCAACGTCCTGACTTTC.

In this sample, this clone turned up once. The chain uses TRBV11-1 and TRBJ2-3, with D maybe TRBD2 (5 bases). The germline V gene has CDR1 SGHAT and CDR2 FQDESV (reference sequence). The V gene lost 1 base and the J gene lost 2 bases, with 7 bases spanning the gap. This CDR3 has 14 amino acids. The chain's CDR3 is CASSLEGLTDTQYF. The CDR3, as DNA: TGTGCCAGCAGCTTAGAAGGACTCACAGATACGCAGTATTTT. The full variable domain, with the rest looked up from reference TRBV11-1 and TRBJ2-3, is EAEVAQSPRYKITEKSQAVAFWCDPISGHATLYWYRQILGQGPELLVQFQDESVVDDSQLPKDRFSAERLKGVDSTLKIQPAELGDSAMYLCASSLEGLTDTQYFGPGTRLTVL.

The rearrangement links TRBV6-5 to TRBJ1-1, with unresolved D. V gave up 0 bases and J gave up 9 bases, with 8 bases separating them. The CDR3 consists of 12 residues. Germline V gives CDR1 MNHEY, CDR2 SVGAGI. The CDR3 loop is CASSYSGGQAFF. CDR3 bases: TGTGCCAGCAGTTACTCGGGAGGGCAAGCTTTCTTT.

V usage is TRBV5-6 and J usage is TRBJ2-7, with a tentative D call TRBD1 (6 bases). Trimming took 5 bases from V and 3 from J, leaving 12 bases between them. The CDR3 has 13 amino acids. Germline V gives CDR1 SGHDT, CDR2 YYEEEE. CDR3 nucleotides: TGTGCCAGCAGTTGGGACAACGACTACGAGCAGTACTTC. Amino acid sequence: CASSWDNDYEQYF.